This passage covers 21 T cell receptor beta chains from one sample sequenced in a study of read filtering for tumor transcriptome and immune sequencing. This library used about 400 ng RNA and molecular barcoded adaptors spanning alpha/delta and beta/gamma chains. TCRdb redid the calling of the reads with MiXCR, one entry per CDR3 protein. The sample contains 75,000 to 95,000 distinct CDR3 sequences, roughly 21% of which appear only once. The sample comprised a population of CD138-negative cells sorted from bone marrow. Receptors originate from a donor over 35 with multiple myeloma.

As regards this clonotype: An end of the junction does not agree with germline; a read error may underlie this. The chain joins TRBV6-1 to TRBJ1-4; D remains ambiguous. From germline, CDR1 is MNHNS and CDR2 SASEGT. This CDR3 region has 12 residues. The CDR3 loop is CASRRNNERLFF. The CDR3 coding sequence is TGTGCCAGCAGGCGGAATAATGAAAGACTGTTTTTT.

A remark on this clonotype: A read error is likely, as this CDR3 ends without the conserved phenylalanine or tryptophan. The chain joins TRBV11-2 to TRBJ2-2; D unclear. In germline, CDR1 is SGHAT, CDR2 FQNNGV. V gave up 3 bases and J gave up 4 bases, with 9 bases separating them. This CDR3 region has 14 residues. The CDR3 coding sequence is TGTGCCAGCAGCTTGGGAACAAGCACCGGGGAGCTGTTTACT. As protein: CASSLGTSTGELFT.

In its sample, this clonotype was seen many times. The V call is TRBV20-1, the J call TRBJ2-1; D possibly corresponds to TRBD1 (6 bases). CDR3 length: 14 residues. The ends were cut back, 3 bases at V and 5 bases at J, with 14 bases in the middle. Germline CDR1 DFQATT, CDR2 SNEGSKA (reference sequence). The CDR3 region is CSARTGSIHNEQFF. The DNA of the CDR3 is TGCAGTGCTAGGACAGGAAGTATTCACAATGAGCAGTTCTTC.

This clonotype was found a few times. This chain uses TRBV5-1 with TRBJ2-3; 10 bases align to TRBD2. The CDR3 is 15 residues long. Germline CDR1 SGHRS, CDR2 YFSETQ. J gave up 4 bases and V 1 base, and 3 bases lay outside the gene matches. The CDR3 bases are TGCGCCAGCAGCTTGCTAGCGGGGGCCTCAGATACGCAGTATTTT. Its protein is CASSLLAGASDTQYF.

This clonotype appeared a few times. The CDR3 bases are TGTGCCAGTAGTATAGGGAAGGTTCAGCCCCAGCATTTT. Encoded protein: CASSIGKVQPQHF. The chain carries TRBV19 and TRBJ1-5; D is ambiguous. The CDR3 has 13 residues. The germline gives CDR1 LNHDA, CDR2 SQIVND (reference sequence). Trimming took off 1 base at V and 6 bases at J, with 7 bases between the two ends.

Worth noting for this clonotype: A read error is possible here, since a much larger clone lies one base away. This chain uses TRBV7-9 with TRBJ2-3; 13 positions agree with TRBD2. Germline V lookup: CDR1 SEHNR, CDR2 FQNEAQ (reference sequence). The CDR3 runs 16 residues. The CDR3 nucleotides read TGTGCCAGCAGCTCCGGACTAGCGGGGGCGTGGGATACGCGGTATTTT. Residues: CASSSGLAGAWDTRYF. Complete variable domain (other parts from reference TRBV7-9 and TRBJ2-3): DTGVSQNPRHKITKRGQNVTFRCDPISEHNRLYWYRQTLGQGPEFLTYFQNEAQLEKSRLLSDRFSAERPKGSFSTLEIQRTEQGDSAMYLCASSSGLAGAWDTRYFGPGTRLTVL.

In this sample, this clonotype turned up many times. This chain links TRBV29-1 with TRBJ1-1, with D uncertain. V lost 7 bases and J lost 0, with 12 bases in between. CDR1 and CDR2 (germline): SQVTM, ANQGSEA. The CDR3 consists of 13 residues. DNA of the CDR3: TGCAGCGGAGTCCGCGTCTTGAACACTGAAGCTTTCTTT. Its translation is CSGVRVLNTEAFF.

This clonotype showed up just a few times. The chain recombines TRBV5-1 with TRBJ2-5; TRBD2 matches 12 bases. Germline V lookup: CDR1 SGHRS, CDR2 YFSETQ. Losses at the gene ends were 1 base for V and 5 bases for J; bases not matched to a gene: 9. The CDR3 consists of 17 residues. The CDR3 loop is CASSLYRTSGDPETQYF. CDR3 DNA sequence: TGCGCCAGCAGCTTGTACAGGACTAGCGGGGATCCCGAGACCCAGTACTTC.

This clonotype showed up just a few times. CDR3 DNA sequence: TGTGCCAGCAGACCGACAGGGCCAGAGACCCAGTACTTC. As protein: CASRPTGPETQYF. V gene TRBV12-3 or TRBV12-4 combines with J gene TRBJ2-5, with 7 positions matching TRBD1. The V gene end was trimmed by 6 bases and the J gene end by 4 bases; junction bases not matched to a gene: 5. The CDR3 is made up of 13 amino acids.

Details on this clonotype: A read error may be the cause here, since a much bigger clone is one base away. This chain uses TRBV7-9 with TRBJ2-5, with 7 bases matching TRBD2. CDR1 and CDR2 from the germline V gene are SEHNR and FQNEAQ (reference sequence). The CDR3 consists of 13 residues. The CDR3: CASTPSGRETRYF. DNA for the CDR3: TGTGCCAGCACCCCGTCCGGGCGGGAGACCCGGTACTTC. Variable domain in full (rest from reference TRBV7-9 and TRBJ2-5): DTGVSQNPRHKITKRGQNVTFRCDPISEHNRLYWYRQTLGQGPEFLTYFQNEAQLEKSRLLSDRFSAERPKGSFSTLEIQRTEQGDSAMYLCASTPSGRETRYFGPGTRLLVL.

Ten or more counts support this clonotype. The J gene is TRBJ2-7, the V gene TRBV2; 9 bases align to TRBD2. Germline values: CDR1 SNHLY, CDR2 FYNNEI. The V gene end was trimmed by 5 bases and the J gene end by 4 bases; junction bases not matched to a gene: 9. The CDR3 loop spans 15 amino acids. CDR3 region: CASSPDTLAGYEQYF. The CDR3 DNA sequence: TGTGCCAGCAGTCCCGACACGCTAGCGGGGTACGAGCAGTACTTC.

This clonotype was observed at least ten times. The rearrangement links TRBV2 to TRBJ1-1; no clear D gene. The CDR3 loop spans 12 amino acids. With 8 bases removed from V and 0 bases from J, the gap between germline ends came to 7 bases. Germline V gives CDR1 SNHLY, CDR2 FYNNEI. CDR3 sequence: CASVLMNTEAFF. The CDR3 nucleotides are TGTGCCAGCGTTCTGATGAACACTGAAGCTTTCTTT. The full variable domain, completed using reference TRBV2 and TRBJ1-1, is EPEVTQTPSHQVTQMGQEVILRCVPISNHLYFYWYRQILGQKVEFLVSFYNNEISEKSEIFDDQFSVERPDGSNFTLKIRSTKLEDSAMYFCASVLMNTEAFFGQGTRLTVV.

In regard to this clonotype: This sequence is one base from a far larger clone and is likely a read error. The CDR3 region is CASTPWGREDNEQFF. DNA for the CDR3: TGTGCCAGCACCCCTTGGGGCCGAGAGGACAATGAGCAGTTCTTC. This chain uses TRBV11-1 with TRBJ2-1, with D tentatively TRBD1 (5 bases). This CDR3 spans 15 amino acids. Trimming pared 7 bases from V and 5 bases from J, leaving 18 bases between. The germline V gene encodes CDR1 SGHAT and CDR2 FQDESV (reference sequence).

This clonotype was seen at least ten times. V gene TRBV20-1 combines with J gene TRBJ1-2; 8 bases match TRBD1. CDR1 DFQATT and CDR2 SNEGSKA come from the germline V gene (reference sequence). There are 14 residues in the CDR3. Trimming cost V 0 bases and J 6 bases; bases outside gene matches: 6. The CDR3 spells CSARDRGRLDGYTF. As DNA, the CDR3 is TGCAGTGCTAGAGACAGGGGGCGACTAGATGGCTACACCTTC.

This rearrangement joins TRBV20-1 to TRBJ1-5; perhaps TRBD1 as D (6 bases). V dropped 3 bases and J dropped 14 bases, with 14 bases sitting between them. The germline CDR1 and CDR2 sequences are DFQATT and SNEGSKA (reference sequence). The CDR3 has 11 residues. The CDR3 protein is CSASHRELEHF. In nucleotides, the CDR3 is TGCAGTGCTAGTCACAGGGAATTGGAGCATTTT.

This clonotype was counted many times. V usage is TRBV7-8 and J usage is TRBJ1-1; unclear D gene. Germline V CDR1 and CDR2: SGHVS, FQNEAQ. This CDR3 spans 14 amino acids. Deletions cut 4 bases from V and 1 base from J, with 10 bases between. CDR3 bases: TGTGCCAGCAGCTGGAGTCCACGGAACACTGAAGCTTTCTTT. Translating it yields CASSWSPRNTEAFF.

Turning to this clonotype: A much larger clonotype is one base distant, so this may be a read error. The chain joins TRBV7-9 to TRBJ1-4; D gene unclear. Germline CDR1 reads SEHNR; CDR2 reads FQNEAQ (reference sequence). The CDR3 runs 15 residues. Here the CDR3 DNA reads TGTGCCAGCAGCTATCTCGGGTCAACTAATGAAAAACTGCTTTTT. It encodes CASSYLGSTNEKLLF.

This clonotype was recorded a few times. The V gene is TRBV5-1, the J gene TRBJ2-5; 10 positions agree with TRBD2. The CDR3 is 17 residues long. The V gene's germline CDR1 is SGHRS and CDR2 YFSETQ. V shed 3 bases and J 3 bases; nucleotides not matched to a gene: 11. The CDR3 region has the DNA TGCGCCAGCAGCTCCTCAGCGGGGGGGGCAGAAAAAGAGACCCAGTACTTC. Its translation is CASSSSAGGAEKETQYF.

This clonotype was seen many times. The V gene is TRBV4-1, the J gene TRBJ2-7, with TRBD1 identical over 7 bases. Germline CDR1 reads MGHRA; CDR2 reads YSYEKL. CDR3 length: 13 amino acids. J was trimmed by 9 bases and V by 4 bases; bases with no gene match: 9. CDR3 sequence reads: CASSLRGGAGQYF. CDR3 nucleotide sequence: TGCGCCAGCAGCCTCCGAGGGGGCGCGGGGCAGTACTTC.

The chain couples TRBV5-1 to TRBJ2-7; the D gene is possibly TRBD1 (5 bases). Germline loops: CDR1 SGHRS, CDR2 YFSETQ. The CDR3 spans 14 residues. The ends were cut back, 6 bases at V and 2 bases at J, with 15 bases in the middle. The CDR3 loop reads CASNQAVGAYEQYF. The CDR3 DNA reads as TGCGCCAGCAACCAAGCTGTAGGGGCCTACGAGCAGTACTTC.

This clonotype was observed a few times. As the CDR3 is not closed by the conserved phenylalanine or tryptophan, this likely results from a read error. The chain carries TRBV15 and TRBJ2-5, with D possibly being TRBD2 (6 bases). The CDR3 totals 17 residues. Trimming removed 1 base at V and 0 bases at J, with 15 bases between. The germline V gene has CDR1 LNHNV and CDR2 YYDKDF (reference sequence). The DNA for the CDR3 is TGTGCCACCAGCAGAGTTGGCGGAGGGGCGTACCAAGAGACCCAGTACCTC. Amino acids: CATSRVGGGAYQETQYL.